The 27 T cell receptor beta chains listed next were all sequenced from one sample in a study of tumor-infiltrating lymphocytes in primary liver carcinoma. Out of unsorted whole blood came the blood RNA, and germline DNA was extracted as well. Reverse transcription of about 0.5 ug total RNA with a constant-region primer produced TCR beta cDNA. Researchers made the TCR beta libraries by running three nested multiplex PCR rounds with slightly modified ARM-PCR. Rounds one and two of PCR, each of 10 cycles, were primed with TRBV1-TRBV30 forward primers and a C-beta reverse primer. MiXCR was run by TCRdb on the multiplex PCR reads, yielding one entry per CDR3 protein. The sample lists approximately 330,000 distinct CDR3 sequences, 65% seen once, with under 8.5% in the top ten. The sequenced sample was peripheral blood. The receptors shown here come from a man aged 40-49 years with primary liver carcinoma and hepatitis B virus infection.

As concerns this clonotype: No conserved phenylalanine or tryptophan is present at the end of the CDR3, so a read error is the likely explanation. V and J are TRBV13 and TRBJ1-1, with 9 positions matching TRBD1. V lost 5 bases, J lost 3 bases, and 7 bases stayed unmatched. This CDR3 has 15 residues. The V gene's germline CDR1 is PRHDT and CDR2 FYEKMQ (reference sequence). The DNA of the CDR3 is TGTGCCAGCAGCCCTACAGGGGGCCGGCACACTGAAGCTTTCTCT. Amino acid sequence: CASSPTGGRHTEAFS.

As regards this clonotype: At one end, the junction sequence differs from germline, possibly due to a read error. The chain links TRBV11-1 to TRBJ2-7, with D tentatively TRBD1 or TRBD2 (5 bases each). In germline, CDR1 is SGHAT, CDR2 FQDESV (reference sequence). This CDR3 spans 14 amino acids. This chain's CDR3 is CASSFRDPSHEQYF. The CDR3 DNA sequence: TGTGCCAGCAGCTTCCGGGACCCCTCCCACGAGCAGTACTTT.

This clonotype was seen repeatedly, ten times or more. The chain employs TRBV6-5 and TRBJ2-7, with 10 nucleotides matching TRBD2. V was clipped by 8 bases and J by 7 bases; unmatched bases: 11. This CDR3 is built from 14 residues. Germline assignment: CDR1 MNHEY and CDR2 SVGAGI. The CDR3 sequence: CASCRVAGGSEQYF. CDR3 nucleotide sequence: TGTGCCAGCTGTAGGGTAGCGGGAGGATCAGAGCAGTACTTC.

The chain combines TRBV5-1 with TRBJ2-1, with no clear D. The V end was cut by 0 bases, the J end by 4 bases, with 11 bases between. Germline V lookup: CDR1 SGHRS, CDR2 YFSETQ. The CDR3 loop spans 15 amino acids. The CDR3 sequence is CASSLEGISYNEQFF. CDR3 nucleotides: TGCGCCAGCAGCTTGGAGGGAATTTCGTACAATGAGCAGTTCTTC.

Notes on this clonotype: One base away lies a much larger clone, so this may be a sequencing read error. This chain connects TRBV6-5 to TRBJ1-4; tentative D call: TRBD1 (5 bases). CDR3 size: 13 residues. Germline V gene lookup returns CDR1 MNHEY and CDR2 SVGAGI. The CDR3 nucleotides are TGTACCAGCAGTTATCCCGGGGGAGAAAAACTGTTTTTT. The encoded protein is CTSSYPGGEKLFF.

This clonotype was seen ten or more times. V and J are TRBV6-5 and TRBJ2-1; 13 bases line up with TRBD2. The CDR3 loop spans 15 amino acids. Looked up from germline, CDR1 is MNHEY and CDR2 is SVGAGI. Germline trimming cut 6 bases from V and 7 bases from J; bases unmatched to any gene: 6. CDR3 residues: CASSHRTSGSNEQFF. Here the CDR3 DNA reads TGTGCCAGCAGCCACCGGACTAGCGGGAGTAATGAGCAGTTCTTC.

Note on this clonotype: Sequence at one end of the junction differs from germline and may be a read error. The rearrangement links TRBV6-2 or TRBV6-3 to TRBJ2-2; TRBD2 is a possible D gene (5 bases). This CDR3 contains 13 residues. CDR1 and CDR2 (germline): MNHEY, SVGEGT. The CDR3 reads CAGNPGNTGELFF. The CDR3 region has the DNA TGTGCCGGCAACCCCGGGAACACCGGGGAGCTCTTTTTT.

This clonotype was found many times. This sequence joins TRBV11-2 and TRBJ2-5; TRBD1 or TRBD2 may be the D gene (5 bases each). Trimming stripped 7 bases from V and 9 bases from J, with 18 bases between. Germline assignment: CDR1 SGHAT and CDR2 FQNNGV. The CDR3 has 13 amino acids. The CDR3 here is CASTLGDLGAQYF. CDR3 nucleotides: TGTGCCAGCACCTTGGGGGACCTAGGGGCCCAGTACTTC.

Of note for this clonotype: A much larger clone lies one base from this, so it may be a read error. The CDR3 DNA reads as TGCGCCAGCAGCCATGGACAGGGACGGTACAATGAGCAGTCCTTC. The encoded protein is CASSHGQGRYNEQSF. V and J are TRBV4-1 and TRBJ2-1, with 8 positions matching TRBD1. Germline loops: CDR1 MGHRA, CDR2 YSYEKL. This CDR3 spans 15 amino acids.

This clonotype was seen more than once but under ten times. A much larger clonotype is one base distant, so this may be a read error. The chain recombines TRBV10-3 with TRBJ2-1; TRBD1 might be the D (5 bases). The CDR3 runs to 13 residues. Germline V gives CDR1 ENHRY, CDR2 SYGVKD. The CDR3 is CAISEGAYNERFF. The CDR3 nucleotides are TGTGCCATCAGTGAGGGGGCGTACAATGAGCGGTTCTTC.

Concerning this clonotype itself: A much larger clone differs from this one at a single base, so this may be a read error. This chain links TRBV6-5 with TRBJ2-5; weak D call: TRBD2 (6 bases). This CDR3 has 14 residues. Germline V gene lookup returns CDR1 MNHEY and CDR2 SVGAGI. The chain's CDR3 is CASGYYGGQETQYF. For the CDR3, the DNA is TGTGCCAGCGGTTACTACGGGGGCCAAGAGACCCAGTACTTC.

This clonotype was seen a few times. The CDR3 protein is CASSPEGNSYNEQFF. The CDR3 nucleotides are TGTGCCAGCAGCCCGGAGGGCAACTCCTACAATGAGCAGTTCTTC. The rearrangement joins TRBV11-2 to TRBJ2-1; perhaps TRBD2 as D (6 bases). The CDR3 spans 15 residues. Trimming took 5 bases from V and 0 from J, leaving 11 bases between them. Germline V CDR1 and CDR2: SGHAT, FQNNGV.

The sample holds many counts of this clonotype. The gene calls are TRBV5-1 and TRBJ1-4, with unresolved D. Trimming stripped 4 bases from V and 8 bases from J, with 21 bases between. Germline CDR1 reads SGHRS; CDR2 reads YFSETQ. The CDR3 extends over 16 amino acids. CDR3 protein: CASSPVTGPSGEKLFF. CDR3 in DNA: TGCGCCAGCAGCCCCGTGACCGGCCCGAGCGGAGAAAAACTGTTTTTT.

The V and J genes are TRBV30 and TRBJ1-1; D remains unclear. V was pared by 2 bases and J by 8 bases, with 9 bases between. Germline CDR1 GTSNPN, CDR2 SVGIG (reference sequence). The CDR3 runs to 11 residues. The CDR3: CAWSTRGEAFF. Here the CDR3 DNA reads TGTGCCTGGAGTACAAGAGGGGAAGCTTTCTTT.

A note on this clonotype: Germline is not matched at one junction end, which may reflect a read error. This chain joins TRBV18 and TRBJ2-2; D may be TRBD1 (6 bases). In germline, CDR1 is KGHSH, CDR2 LQKENI. This CDR3 region has 15 residues. The CDR3 spells CACSRQENTAGELFF. The CDR3 DNA reads as TGTGCCTGCTCACGACAGGAAAATACCGCCGGGGAGCTGTTTTTT.

Details on this clonotype: In this CDR3 the conserved last residue, phenylalanine or tryptophan, is missing, so a read error is likely. The chain carries TRBV6-5 and TRBJ1-1, with a weak D call TRBD1 (5 bases). Germline V lookup: CDR1 MNHEY, CDR2 SVGAGI. The CDR3 spans 15 residues. The chain's CDR3 is CASSLTWTTNTVAFY. CDR3 DNA: TGTGCCAGCAGTTTAACCTGGACAACGAACACTGTAGCTTTCTAT.

This clonotype showed up just a few times. This may stem from a read error, because a much larger clone lies one nucleotide away. In DNA form, the CDR3 reads TGTGCCAGCTCGATATCCCAGCGGGAGAACACCGGGGAGCTGTTTTTT. Protein sequence: CASSISQRENTGELFF. The genes are TRBV6-1 and TRBJ2-2; 7 nucleotides agree with TRBD2. There are 16 residues in the CDR3. Trimming at V came to 8 bases and at J to 1 base, leaving 10 bases not matched to a gene. Germline values: CDR1 MNHNS, CDR2 SASEGT.

To note about this clonotype: Possible read error: a much larger clone is one base away. The gene calls are TRBV6-1 and TRBJ2-7; 11 bases agree with TRBD1. This CDR3 is 15 amino acids long. Looked up from germline, CDR1 is MNHNS and CDR2 is SASEGT. The CDR3 nucleotides are TGTGCCAACAGTGGCCGGGACAGGGGGTCCTACGAGCAGTACTTC. This gives the protein CANSGRDRGSYEQYF.

A note on this clonotype: One end of the junction does not line up with germline, which may come from a read error. The chain is built from TRBV6-2 or TRBV6-3 and TRBJ2-1, with D possibly matching TRBD2 (5 bases). The CDR3 spans 16 residues. The germline V gene encodes CDR1 MNHEY and CDR2 SVGEGT. CDR3 nucleotide sequence: TGCGCCAGCAGTTACACGGGAAGGACGACCTACGATGAGCAGTTCTTC. Its translation: CASSYTGRTTYDEQFF.

This clonotype came up many times. The genes are TRBV13 and TRBJ2-3; 8 bases match TRBD2. J was trimmed by 4 bases and V by 6 bases; bases with no gene match: 15. This CDR3 contains 17 residues. Per the germline V gene, CDR1 is PRHDT and CDR2 is FYEKMQ (reference sequence). Here the CDR3 reads CASRGGPGLVVSDTQYF. The CDR3, as DNA: TGTGCCAGCAGGGGCGGACCGGGACTAGTAGTTTCAGATACGCAGTATTTT.

J is TRBJ2-3 and V is TRBV10-3; 13 positions agree with TRBD2. Unmatched junction bases numbered 6, after V lost 6 bases and J lost 6 bases. The CDR3 consists of 15 residues. CDR1 and CDR2 from the germline V gene are ENHRY and SYGVKD. CDR3 coding DNA: TGTGCCATCAGCGGGACTAGCGGGAATGCTGATACGCAGTATTTT. Residues: CAISGTSGNADTQYF.

Ten or more counts support this clonotype. This sequence joins TRBV10-3 and TRBJ1-1; D not resolved. V lost 0 bases, J lost 5 bases, and 10 bases lay in between. Germline-derived CDR1 and CDR2 are ENHRY and SYGVKD. The CDR3 is 14 amino acids. The CDR3, as DNA: TGTGCCATCAGTGAGTCGAACCGAATGACTGAAGCTTTCTTT. Its translation is CAISESNRMTEAFF.

Note on this clonotype: The junction and the germline gene differ at one end; a read error may be behind it. The chain is built from TRBV10-3 and TRBJ1-1; D uncertain. The CDR3 is made up of 13 amino acids. Looked up from germline, CDR1 is ENHRY and CDR2 is SYGVKD. CDR3 residues: CTISEYERDEAFF. CDR3 sequence (DNA): TGTACCATCAGTGAGTACGAACGGGATGAAGCTTTCTTT.

The rearrangement uses TRBV12-3 or TRBV12-4 and TRBJ2-4, with D perhaps TRBD2 (6 bases). Trimming pared 11 bases from V and 7 bases from J, leaving 21 bases between. The CDR3 extends over 14 amino acids. The CDR3 sequence is CAGCSISGGNIQYF. The CDR3 DNA reads as TGTGCCGGCTGTTCAATTAGCGGAGGGAACATTCAGTACTTC.

About this clonotype: This may come from a read error, since a much larger clone is one base off. The chain couples TRBV5-8 to TRBJ2-1; TRBD2 aligns across 13 bases. Germline V gene data show CDR1 as SGHTS and CDR2 as YDEGEE. CDR3 length: 16 amino acids. The CDR3, as DNA: TGTGCCAGCACAAGCGGGACTAGCGGGAATTACAATGAGGAGTTCTTC. Protein: CASTSGTSGNYNEEFF.

This clonotype was detected a few times. The V gene is TRBV5-1, the J gene TRBJ2-1, with 8 bases lining up with TRBD2. V lost 3 bases, J lost 8 bases, and 7 bases stayed unmatched. This CDR3 region has 14 residues. Germline assignment: CDR1 SGHRS and CDR2 YFSETQ. The CDR3, as DNA: TGCGCCAGCAGCTCTGCCGGGAGGGCCGATGAGCAGTTCTTC. This gives the protein CASSSAGRADEQFF. The full variable domain, in which reference TRBV5-1 and TRBJ2-1 provide the parts outside the CDR3, is KAGVTQTPRYLIKTRGQQVTLSCSPISGHRSVSWYQQTPGQGLQFLFEYFSETQRNKGNFPGRFSGRQFSNSRSEMNVSTLELGDSALYLCASSSAGRADEQFFGPGTRLTVL.

With regard to this clonotype: This could be a read error, since a much larger clone is one nucleotide away. The chain is built from TRBV4-3 and TRBJ2-5; 8 bases map to TRBD2. CDR3 size: 16 residues. CDR1 LGHNA and CDR2 YSLEER come from the germline V gene. Here the CDR3 DNA reads TGCGCCGGCAGCCAAGAAACGGGAGGGCCCTGGGAGACCCAGTACTTC. It translates to CAGSQETGGPWETQYF.